Presented here are 29 T cell receptor beta chains from one specimen sequenced in a study of cytomegalovirus exposure and HLA in healthy donors. The PCR had 60 Vbeta and 13 Jbeta primers. The repertoire was sequenced with immunoSEQ multiplex PCR; TCRdb's copy has only in-frame clones and lacks some. The data show roughly 160,000 clones, with roughly 82% seen just once and approximately 1.6% held by the top ten. Input material: PBMCs. These TCRs come from a young woman in good health and CMV-seronegative.

The chain has TRBV10-3 and TRBJ1-3; possibly TRBD1 for D (5 bases). The germline CDR1 and CDR2 sequences are ENHRY and SYGVKD. This CDR3 region has 16 residues. V was trimmed by 3 bases and J by 0 bases, leaving 12 bases between them. CDR3 sequence: CAISDDSRNSGNTIYF. CDR3 DNA: TGTGCCATCAGTGACGACAGCCGTAACTCTGGAAACACCATATATTTT.

The rearrangement links TRBV11-2 to TRBJ2-1, with 7 nucleotides matching TRBD1. Germline CDR1 SGHAT, CDR2 FQNNGV. The CDR3 extends over 16 amino acids. V lost 4 bases to trimming and J lost 7 bases; unmatched junction nucleotides: 13. CDR3 bases: TGTGCCAGCAGCTCTACACCGACAGGGATTGTGAATGAGCAGTTCTTC. It encodes CASSSTPTGIVNEQFF.

This clone appeared a single time. The rearrangement uses TRBV5-1 and TRBJ2-7; possible D gene TRBD1, 5 bases. The V gene lost 2 bases and the J gene lost 2 bases, with 8 bases spanning the gap. The CDR3 runs to 13 residues. From germline, CDR1 is SGHRS and CDR2 YFSETQ. The CDR3: CASSLGDTYEQYF. The CDR3 DNA reads as TGCGCCAGCAGCTTAGGGGATACCTACGAGCAGTACTTC.

The V gene is TRBV27, the J gene TRBJ1-1; no definite D call. This CDR3 has 15 amino acids. Germline-derived CDR1 and CDR2 are MNHEY and SMNVEV (reference sequence). V was shortened by 2 bases and J by 1 base, with 11 bases between the two germline ends. CDR3 amino acids: CASSLRGVSNTEAFF. The DNA for the CDR3 is TGTGCCAGCAGTTTACGCGGGGTTTCGAACACTGAAGCTTTCTTT.

The V and J genes are TRBV7-9 and TRBJ1-1; 7 positions agree with TRBD1. The trim removed 2 bases at V and 1 base at J, leaving 1 base unmatched. Per the germline V gene, CDR1 is SEHNR and CDR2 is FQNEAQ (reference sequence). The CDR3 is 14 residues long. CDR3 amino acids: CASSLQGGNTEAFF. In nucleotides, the CDR3 is TGTGCCAGCAGCTTACAGGGGGGGAACACTGAAGCTTTCTTT.

The chain couples TRBV30 to TRBJ2-3; 7 nucleotides agree with TRBD1. Germline CDR1 is GTSNPN and CDR2 is SVGIG (reference sequence). CDR3 size: 14 residues. Trimming at V came to 2 bases and at J to 3 bases, leaving 5 bases not matched to a gene. The CDR3: CAWSWGQPTDTQYF. Here the CDR3 DNA reads TGTGCCTGGAGTTGGGGACAGCCGACAGATACGCAGTATTTT.

The rearrangement uses TRBV2 and TRBJ2-7; possibly TRBD1 for D (5 bases). CDR1 SNHLY and CDR2 FYNNEI come from the germline V gene. Deletions cut 1 base from V and 1 base from J, with 11 bases between. The length of the CDR3 is 15 residues. The DNA for the CDR3 is TGTGCCAGCAGTGAAGGACAGATCTTTTCCTACGAGCAGTACTTC. It yields the protein CASSEGQIFSYEQYF.

The chain uses TRBV13 and TRBJ2-1, with TRBD1 as a possible D gene (6 bases). The CDR3 has 18 amino acids. V lost 4 bases, J lost 1 base, and 20 bases lay in between. The V gene's germline CDR1 is PRHDT and CDR2 FYEKMQ (reference sequence). CDR3 sequence (DNA): TGTGCCAGCAGCTACCGGTTGGACGACGGACAGTCCTACAATGAGCAGTTCTTC. This gives the protein CASSYRLDDGQSYNEQFF. Drawing the rest from reference TRBV13 and TRBJ2-1, the complete variable domain is AAGVIQSPRHLIKEKRETATLKCYPIPRHDTVYWYQQGPGQDPQFLISFYEKMQSDKGSIPDRFSAQQFSDYHSELNMSSLELGDSALYFCASSYRLDDGQSYNEQFFGPGTRLTVL.

The gene calls are TRBV29-1 and TRBJ2-1; no clear D. Between the trimmed V and J ends, which lost 6 bases and 5 bases, there was a span of 17 bases. Germline V CDR1 and CDR2: SQVTM, ANQGSEA. The CDR3 is 14 amino acids. The CDR3 bases are TGCAGCGTGCCGACTCCCTCCCCTCACAATGAGCAGTTCTTC. Its protein is CSVPTPSPHNEQFF.

The gene calls are TRBV5-8 and TRBJ1-3; 7 bases are a match to TRBD1. Germline CDR1 and CDR2: SGHTS and YDEGEE. V shed 4 bases and J 0 bases; nucleotides not matched to a gene: 7. CDR3 length equals 16 residues. The DNA of the CDR3 is TGTGCCAGCAGCCCGGGGACAGTTTCCTCTGGAAACACCATATATTTT. Translation gives CASSPGTVSSGNTIYF.

This clone turned up a few times. This sequence joins TRBV29-1 and TRBJ2-5; 12 bases are a match to TRBD2. Germline V CDR1 and CDR2: SQVTM, ANQGSEA. CDR3 size: 13 residues. V lost 2 bases to trimming and J lost 5 bases; unmatched junction nucleotides: 0. The CDR3 bases are TGCAGCGTTGAACTAGCGGGGGGGGAGACCCAGTACTTC. This gives the protein CSVELAGGETQYF.

This clone was picked up a small number of times. V usage is TRBV5-1 and J usage is TRBJ2-3, with 11 bases aligning to TRBD2. V was pared by 4 bases and J by 0 bases, with 7 bases of the junction left unmatched. Germline CDR1 is SGHRS and CDR2 is YFSETQ. This CDR3 region has 17 residues. Written as DNA, the CDR3 is TGCGCCAGCAGCCCGTCGACTAGCGGGACTAGCACAGATACGCAGTATTTT. Amino acid sequence: CASSPSTSGTSTDTQYF. The variable domain in full, completed from reference TRBV5-1 and TRBJ2-3, reads KAGVTQTPRYLIKTRGQQVTLSCSPISGHRSVSWYQQTPGQGLQFLFEYFSETQRNKGNFPGRFSGRQFSNSRSEMNVSTLELGDSALYLCASSPSTSGTSTDTQYFGPGTRLTVL.

The chain recombines TRBV7-8 with TRBJ1-5; D perhaps matches TRBD1 (5 bases). Trimming left V 2 bases short and J 6 bases short, with 14 bases between. Germline V CDR1 and CDR2: SGHVS, FQNEAQ. This CDR3 is built from 15 residues. The CDR3 region has the DNA TGTGCCAGCAGCTTAACGGCAGGGATGATTCAGCCCCAGCATTTT. This codes for CASSLTAGMIQPQHF.

The chain has TRBV2 and TRBJ1-1, with 8 bases fitting TRBD1. Germline V gene sequence: CDR1 SNHLY, CDR2 FYNNEI. V was pared by 5 bases and J by 4 bases, with 6 bases of the junction left unmatched. There are 14 residues in the CDR3. CDR3 coding DNA: TGTGCCAGCAGTCCGCGACAGGGGAGCACTGAAGCTTTCTTT. Protein: CASSPRQGSTEAFF.

This clone has just a few counts. V is TRBV5-6 and J is TRBJ2-7, with 12 bases lining up with TRBD2. CDR1 is SGHDT and CDR2 is YYEEEE in the germline V gene. V shed 0 bases and J 0 bases; nucleotides not matched to a gene: 4. The CDR3 length is 17 residues. CDR3 sequence: CASSLGLAGGSSYEQYF. The CDR3 DNA sequence: TGTGCCAGCAGCTTGGGGCTAGCGGGAGGGAGCTCCTACGAGCAGTACTTC.

This clone was picked up a small number of times. The chain uses TRBV10-3 and TRBJ2-7; maybe TRBD1 (5 bases). The germline V and J ends were trimmed by 2 bases and 0 bases, with 11 bases remaining between them. The CDR3 contains 15 residues. From germline, CDR1 is ENHRY and CDR2 SYGVKD. The CDR3 spells CAISERQSSSYEQYF. The DNA for the CDR3 is TGTGCCATCAGTGAGCGACAGTCAAGCTCCTACGAGCAGTACTTC.

V usage is TRBV27 and J usage is TRBJ1-6, with a tentative D call TRBD1 (5 bases). This CDR3 comprises 13 residues. Germline CDR1 reads MNHEY; CDR2 reads SMNVEV (reference sequence). The V end lost 5 bases, the J end lost 8 bases, and 10 bases lay between the germline ends. Written as DNA, the CDR3 is TGTGCCAGCAGTACGACAGATTATTCACCCCTCCACTTT. Its protein product is CASSTTDYSPLHF.

The gene calls are TRBV30 and TRBJ1-1; no clear D gene. The CDR3 length is 13 residues. With 3 bases removed from V and 6 bases from J, the gap between germline ends came to 14 bases. Germline V lookup: CDR1 GTSNPN, CDR2 SVGIG (reference sequence). Written as DNA, the CDR3 is TGTGCCTGGAGGACGGAGCGCAGCCCTGAAGCTTTCTTT. This sequence encodes CAWRTERSPEAFF. Using reference TRBV30 and TRBJ1-1 for the parts outside the CDR3, the full variable domain is SQTIHQWPATLVQPVGSPLSLECTVEGTSNPNLYWYRQAAGRGLQLLFYSVGIGQISSEVPQNLSASRPQDRQFILSSKKLLLSDSGFYLCAWRTERSPEAFFGQGTRLTVV.

V gene TRBV4-3 combines with J gene TRBJ1-1, with D perhaps matching TRBD1 (5 bases). The CDR3 sequence is 15 residues long. Germline assignment: CDR1 LGHNA and CDR2 YSLEER. Trimming took 4 bases from V and 4 from J, leaving 16 bases between them. CDR3 sequence reads: CASSPHRLGGTEAFF. As DNA, the CDR3 is TGCGCCAGCAGCCCTCACAGGTTGGGTGGCACTGAAGCTTTCTTT.

The V call is TRBV5-1, the J call TRBJ2-1, with 10 bases matching TRBD2. J gave up 7 bases and V 2 bases, and 6 bases lay outside the gene matches. Germline V gene lookup returns CDR1 SGHRS and CDR2 YFSETQ. The CDR3 has 15 amino acids. The CDR3 sequence: CASSLYSGGSNEQFF. The CDR3 nucleotides read TGCGCCAGCAGCTTATATAGCGGGGGGTCAAATGAGCAGTTCTTC.

This sequence joins TRBV4-1 and TRBJ1-2, with D possibly being TRBD1 (6 bases). This CDR3 region has 16 residues. CDR1 is MGHRA, CDR2 YSYEKL, per germline. V was cut by 2 bases and J by 0 bases, with 13 bases left in between. The CDR3 region has the DNA TGCGCCAGCAGCCAAAGGGGGAGCTACACTAACTATGGCTACACCTTC. Translation gives CASSQRGSYTNYGYTF.

J is TRBJ2-7 and V is TRBV27; D perhaps matches TRBD2 (5 bases). The V end was cut by 3 bases, the J end by 3 bases, with 12 bases between. The CDR3 extends over 14 amino acids. Per the germline V gene, CDR1 is MNHEY and CDR2 is SMNVEV (reference sequence). The CDR3 spells CASSFMAGLYEQYF. The DNA for the CDR3 is TGTGCCAGCAGTTTCATGGCGGGTCTCTACGAGCAGTACTTC.

The rearrangement uses TRBV28 and TRBJ2-7; TRBD2 matches at 8 bases. CDR3 length: 15 residues. Germline lookup yields CDR1 MDHEN and CDR2 SYDVKM. V was pared by 5 bases and J by 3 bases, with 9 bases of the junction left unmatched. CDR3 sequence (DNA): TGTGCCAGCAGTACACAGAGCGGGAGTTTCTACGAGCAGTACTTC. Translation: CASSTQSGSFYEQYF.

The CDR3 is CASWTGRAFF. CDR3 bases: TGTGCCAGTTGGACAGGGCGAGCTTTCTTT. The chain carries TRBV19 and TRBJ1-1; 8 bases align to TRBD1. The CDR3 covers 10 residues. The V segment lost 8 bases and the J segment 10 bases; nucleotides outside the gene matches: 3. Germline V gene lookup returns CDR1 LNHDA and CDR2 SQIVND (reference sequence). Full variable domain (rest looked up from reference TRBV19 and TRBJ1-1): DGGITQSPKYLFRKEGQNVTLSCEQNLNHDAMYWYRQDPGQGLRLIYYSQIVNDFQKGDIAEGYSVSREKKESFPLTVTSAQKNPTAFYLCASWTGRAFFGQGTRLTVV.

This chain uses TRBV6-6 with TRBJ2-7; D gene uncertain. CDR1 and CDR2 (germline): MNHNY, SVGAGI (reference sequence). The CDR3 spans 15 residues. The V and J ends lost 0 bases and 4 bases respectively, with 13 bases between them. CDR3 bases: TGTGCCAGCAGTTACTCGAGAGGTAAAGCTTACGAGCAGTACTTC. It encodes CASSYSRGKAYEQYF.

A note on this clone: At one end the junction does not follow the germline gene, possibly because of a read error. The genes are TRBV5-1 and TRBJ1-2; D unresolved. Germline V gene sequence: CDR1 SGHRS, CDR2 YFSETQ. CDR3 length equals 15 residues. The CDR3 here is CASSTHRETNYGYPF. Written as DNA, the CDR3 is TGCGCCAGCAGCACGCACAGAGAGACTAACTATGGCTACCCCTTC.

CDR3: CASSLVGGYEQYF. DNA for the CDR3: TGTGCCAGCAGCTTAGTCGGGGGGTACGAGCAGTACTTC. This chain links TRBV7-9 with TRBJ2-7; 7 bases match TRBD2. Germline V gene data show CDR1 as SEHNR and CDR2 as FQNEAQ (reference sequence). This CDR3 has 13 amino acids. The V segment lost 1 base and the J segment 4 bases; nucleotides outside the gene matches: 1.

The gene calls are TRBV7-9 and TRBJ1-1, with D hard to call. V lost 4 bases, J lost 0 bases, and 12 bases lay in between. The germline CDR1 and CDR2 sequences are SEHNR and FQNEAQ (reference sequence). The CDR3 totals 15 residues. In nucleotides, the CDR3 is TGTGCCAGCAGCTCCAGACAACGAGTGAACACTGAAGCTTTCTTT. Its protein is CASSSRQRVNTEAFF. Full variable domain (missing parts from reference TRBV7-9 and TRBJ1-1): DTGVSQNPRHKITKRGQNVTFRCDPISEHNRLYWYRQTLGQGPEFLTYFQNEAQLEKSRLLSDRFSAERPKGSFSTLEIQRTEQGDSAMYLCASSSRQRVNTEAFFGQGTRLTVV.

The chain joins TRBV6-5 to TRBJ1-5; the D is unclear. The V and J ends lost 6 bases and 0 bases respectively, with 12 bases between them. Germline CDR1 reads MNHEY; CDR2 reads SVGAGI. CDR3 length: 15 residues. The CDR3 DNA follows: TGTGCCAGCAGGGGGAGAGGGTTTAGCAATCAGCCCCAGCATTTT. Residues: CASRGRGFSNQPQHF.